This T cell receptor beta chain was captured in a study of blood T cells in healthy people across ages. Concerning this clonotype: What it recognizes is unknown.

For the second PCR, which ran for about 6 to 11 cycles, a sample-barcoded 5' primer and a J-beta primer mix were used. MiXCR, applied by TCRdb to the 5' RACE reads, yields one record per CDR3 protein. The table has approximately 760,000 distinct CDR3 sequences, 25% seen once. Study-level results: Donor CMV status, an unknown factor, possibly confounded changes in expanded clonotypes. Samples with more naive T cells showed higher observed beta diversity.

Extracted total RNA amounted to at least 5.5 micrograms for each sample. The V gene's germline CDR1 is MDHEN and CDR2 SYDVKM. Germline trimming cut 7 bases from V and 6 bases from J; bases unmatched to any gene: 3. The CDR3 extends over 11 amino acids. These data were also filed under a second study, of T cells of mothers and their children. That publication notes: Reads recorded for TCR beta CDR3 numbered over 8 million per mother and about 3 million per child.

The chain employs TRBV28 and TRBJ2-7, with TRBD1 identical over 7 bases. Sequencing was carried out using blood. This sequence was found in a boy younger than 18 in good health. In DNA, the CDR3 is TGTGCCAGCAAGGGGGCTGGCGAGCAGTACTTC. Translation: CASKGAGEQYF.